The entry below gives a single TCR beta chain sequence along with its context. This clone's antigen is unknown. No qualities accompany the bases; no much larger clone lies one base away. The data were taken from a study of T cell responses to AZD1222 COVID-19 vaccine (dated by TCRdb to the early 2020s). The study in broad terms: Because spike-specific TCR depth and breadth did not differ between the two schedules, AZD1222 recipients who got a second dose at roughly 4 weeks were pooled with those who got a second dose at roughly 12 weeks. TCR sequencing was performed for 230 to 250 trial participants, of whom roughly 200 were given two doses of AZD1222 and 26 were given two doses of MenACWY control vaccine. Enrollment into the trials was organized by age into subgroups of 18-55, 56-69 and 70-plus years, and those subgroups contained about 160, 30 and 59 TCR-sequenced participants, respectively.

The germline V gene (reference sequence) supplies CDR1 LNHDA and CDR2 SQIVND. V sheds 6 bases and J sheds 2 bases, leaving 8 bases between their ends. From its cysteine to its phenylalanine, the CDR3 spans 14 amino acids. Only the CDR3 portion is preserved as DNA: 42 bases, with reading frame beginning at the first base. The CDR3 regions of human TCRbeta chains were analyzed by immunosequencing. The original methods were these. TCRs in the repertoires were compared against a reference library of SARS-CoV-2-specific TCRs that had been generated with the MIRA antigen-specificity platform. Breadth was defined as the fraction of unique TCRs that were SARS-CoV-2-associated, and depth was defined as the fraction of total T cells that were SARS-CoV-2-associated. Using the MIRA data, each spike-specific TCR was mapped to the spike region that the TCR reacts to and placed in a CD4 or CD8 class. Log10-transformed breadth and depth values were compared by one-way ANOVA with Sidak's multiple comparisons tests. The clones in this table, taken by TCRdb from immuneACCESS, are in-frame only. Not every clone is retained; where verified, under half of the shortfall comes from an unresolved V gene, and the cause of the rest is unknown. V and J calls plus clone size are reproduced from that table; the DNA served to infer D and trimming. This sample lists tens of thousands of clones; roughly 84% were detected once. The top ten constitute 6.5% to 8% of the sample.

This specimen's time point label, interpreted: baseline before first vaccination. The vaccinee samples were drawn from two UK trials, COV001 and COV002, one of which was a single-blind randomized controlled phase 2/3 trial testing AZD1222 (ChAdOx1 nCoV-19) in healthy adults. Trial participant PBMC samples were collected at day 0 and day 28 after the second dose for TCRbeta chain sequencing. The paper as a whole reports these results and caveats: Reportedly, almost half of the unique spike-specific TCRs recognized epitopes lying outside the regions that are mutated in the B.1.351 and B.1.1.7 variants. In the small 56-69-year group, the increase in depth fell short of significance, most likely because of low power. A significant rise in spike-specific TCR breadth and depth was observed after two AZD1222 doses relative to day 0 and relative to MenACWY recipients. The whole spike protein was spanned by vaccine-associated CD4 TCRs, and dominant responses were seen in regions 160-218 and 743-854. Conclusions about previously exposed vaccinees are limited because only six or seven AZD1222 recipients were SARS-CoV-2 seropositive at baseline. No day 14 peak-response samples were available, so repertoires were characterized only after the peak T cell response. Participants were mostly white British, with more females than males. The authors suggested clonal diversity may have been underestimated.

Sequences were derived from peripheral blood, sampled on day 0 of AZD1222 vaccination. This chain joins TRBV19 to TRBJ2-6, with the D gene uncertain. This receptor was taken from an adult in good health. The CDR3 amino acid sequence is: CASSLSTGANVLTF. The bases read TGTGCCAGTAGCCTTTCTACTGGGGCCAACGTCCTGACTTTC.